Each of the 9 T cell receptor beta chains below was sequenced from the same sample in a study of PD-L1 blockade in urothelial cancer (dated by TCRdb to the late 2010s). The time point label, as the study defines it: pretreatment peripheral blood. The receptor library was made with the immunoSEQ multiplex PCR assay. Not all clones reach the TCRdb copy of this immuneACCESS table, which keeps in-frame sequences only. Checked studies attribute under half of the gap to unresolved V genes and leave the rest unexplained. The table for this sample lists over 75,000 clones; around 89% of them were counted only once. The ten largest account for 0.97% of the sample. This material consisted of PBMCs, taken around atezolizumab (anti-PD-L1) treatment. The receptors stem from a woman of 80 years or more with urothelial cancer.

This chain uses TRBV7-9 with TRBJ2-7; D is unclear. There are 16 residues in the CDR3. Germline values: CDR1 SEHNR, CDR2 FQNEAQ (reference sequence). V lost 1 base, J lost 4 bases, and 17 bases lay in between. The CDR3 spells CASSLVISAERYEQYF. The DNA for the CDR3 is TGTGCCAGCAGCTTAGTCATCTCCGCTGAGAGGTACGAGCAGTACTTC.

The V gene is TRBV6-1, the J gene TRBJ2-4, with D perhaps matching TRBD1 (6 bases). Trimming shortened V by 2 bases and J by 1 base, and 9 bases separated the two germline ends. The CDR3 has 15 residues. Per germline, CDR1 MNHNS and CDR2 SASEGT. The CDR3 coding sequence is TGTGCCAGCAGTGAACAAACAGGGGCCAAAAACATTCAGTACTTC. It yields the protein CASSEQTGAKNIQYF.

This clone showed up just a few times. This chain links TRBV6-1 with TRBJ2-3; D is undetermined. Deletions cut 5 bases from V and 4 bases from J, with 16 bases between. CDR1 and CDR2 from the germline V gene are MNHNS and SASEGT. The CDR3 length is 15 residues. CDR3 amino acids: CASSPYGLAPDTQYF. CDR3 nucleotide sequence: TGTGCCAGCAGTCCTTATGGGCTGGCGCCAGATACGCAGTATTTT.

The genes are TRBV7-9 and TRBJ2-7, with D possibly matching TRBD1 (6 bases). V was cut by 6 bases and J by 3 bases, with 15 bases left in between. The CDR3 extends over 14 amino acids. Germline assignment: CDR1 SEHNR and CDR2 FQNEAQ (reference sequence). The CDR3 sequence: CASSSTGMNYEQYF. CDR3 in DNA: TGTGCCAGCAGTTCCACAGGGATGAACTACGAGCAGTACTTC.

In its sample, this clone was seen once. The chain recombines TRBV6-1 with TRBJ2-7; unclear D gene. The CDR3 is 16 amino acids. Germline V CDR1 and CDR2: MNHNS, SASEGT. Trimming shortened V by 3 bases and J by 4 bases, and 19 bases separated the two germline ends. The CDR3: CASSESGSPLIYEQYF. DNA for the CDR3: TGTGCCAGCAGTGAGTCGGGTAGCCCACTCATTTACGAGCAGTACTTC.

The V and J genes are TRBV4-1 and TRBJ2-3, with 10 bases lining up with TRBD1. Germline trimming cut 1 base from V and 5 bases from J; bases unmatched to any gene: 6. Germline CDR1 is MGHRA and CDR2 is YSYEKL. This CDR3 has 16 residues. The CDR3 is CASSQGEGQGLDTQYF. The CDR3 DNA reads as TGCGCCAGCAGCCAAGGGGAGGGACAGGGGTTAGATACGCAGTATTTT.

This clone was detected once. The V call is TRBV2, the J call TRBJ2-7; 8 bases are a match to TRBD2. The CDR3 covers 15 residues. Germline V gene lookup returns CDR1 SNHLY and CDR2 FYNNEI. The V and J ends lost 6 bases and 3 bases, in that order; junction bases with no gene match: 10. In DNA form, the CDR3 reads TGTGCCAGCAGCCCCTTTGGTAGCGGGATCTACGAGCAGTACTTC. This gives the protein CASSPFGSGIYEQYF.

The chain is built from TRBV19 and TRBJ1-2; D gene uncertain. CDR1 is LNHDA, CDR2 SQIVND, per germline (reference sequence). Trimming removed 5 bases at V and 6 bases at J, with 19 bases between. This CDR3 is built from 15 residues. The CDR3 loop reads CASSPRTDSEDGYTF. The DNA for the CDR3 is TGTGCCAGTAGTCCCCGGACCGACTCGGAGGATGGCTACACCTTC. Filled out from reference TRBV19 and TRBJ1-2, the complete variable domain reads DGGITQSPKYLFRKEGQNVTLSCEQNLNHDAMYWYRQDPGQGLRLIYYSQIVNDFQKGDIAEGYSVSREKKESFPLTVTSAQKNPTAFYLCASSPRTDSEDGYTFGSGTRLTVV.

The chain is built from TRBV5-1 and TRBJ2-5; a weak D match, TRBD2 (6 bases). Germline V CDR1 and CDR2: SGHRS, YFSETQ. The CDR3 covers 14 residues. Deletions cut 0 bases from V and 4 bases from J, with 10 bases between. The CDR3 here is CASSLGGVRETQYF. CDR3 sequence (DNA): TGCGCCAGCAGCTTGGGGGGGGTCCGAGAGACCCAGTACTTC. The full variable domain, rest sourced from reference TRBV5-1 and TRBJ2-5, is KAGVTQTPRYLIKTRGQQVTLSCSPISGHRSVSWYQQTPGQGLQFLFEYFSETQRNKGNFPGRFSGRQFSNSRSEMNVSTLELGDSALYLCASSLGGVRETQYFGPGTRLLVL.